These 15 T cell receptor beta chains were all obtained from the same sample, sequenced in a study of T-cell reconstitution after alpha-beta-depleted transplantation in children. Preparation of the TCRbeta library involved a method that used unique molecular identifiers. In TCRdb, the PCR reads were re-called with MiXCR into one record per CDR3 protein. The sample includes roughly 790,000 distinct CDR3 sequences, around 15% of them seen just once. The starting material was PBMCs, mostly from graft donor cells, obtained 360 days after TCRalphabeta/CD19-depleted stem cell transplant. All receptors come from a male patient between 10 and 17 years old who had a stem cell transplant for acute lymphoblastic leukemia, so the T cells may come from the graft donor.

This clonotype was recorded many times. This chain uses TRBV4-1 with TRBJ2-5; D remains ambiguous. Trimming took 1 base from V and 5 from J, leaving 17 bases between them. This CDR3 region has 16 residues. Germline V lookup: CDR1 MGHRA, CDR2 YSYEKL. DNA of the CDR3: TGCGCCAGCAGCCAAGTGGCCTTACGTGAAGGGGAGACCCAGTACTTC. This codes for CASSQVALREGETQYF.

V and J are TRBV27 and TRBJ2-7, with D uncertain. V lost 2 bases and J 2 bases, leaving 7 bases between the germline ends. Germline V gene sequence: CDR1 MNHEY, CDR2 SMNVEV (reference sequence). The CDR3 length is 13 residues. The CDR3 protein is CASSLNVAYEQYF. CDR3 in DNA: TGTGCCAGCAGTTTAAACGTAGCCTACGAGCAGTACTTC.

The V and J genes are TRBV7-6 and TRBJ2-1; the match to TRBD2 covers 13 bases. CDR1 SGHVS and CDR2 FNYEAQ come from the germline V gene. Trimming at V came to 0 bases and at J to 9 bases, leaving 2 bases not matched to a gene. CDR3 length: 15 residues. The CDR3 sequence: CASSLALAGGVEQFF. CDR3 sequence (DNA): TGTGCCAGCAGCTTAGCACTAGCGGGAGGGGTTGAGCAGTTCTTC.

The V and J genes are TRBV24-1 and TRBJ2-1, with 12 nucleotides matching TRBD2. The CDR3 is 18 residues long. CDR1 is KGHDR, CDR2 SFDVKD, per germline. V was pared by 3 bases and J by 6 bases, with 11 bases of the junction left unmatched. CDR3 in amino acids: CATSDGGASGRAGNEQFF. CDR3 nucleotides: TGTGCCACCAGTGATGGCGGGGCTAGCGGGAGGGCTGGCAATGAGCAGTTCTTC.

The chain is built from TRBV2 and TRBJ2-5; tentatively, D is TRBD2 (6 bases). The CDR3 contains 15 residues. Trimming cost V 5 bases and J 5 bases, with 18 bases left between them. CDR1 is SNHLY and CDR2 is FYNNEI in the germline V gene. The CDR3 DNA follows: TGTGCCAGCAGTTGGAGGGAGGCTCGCTGGGAGACCCAGTACTTC. As protein: CASSWREARWETQYF. The variable domain in full, with the rest retrieved from reference TRBV2 and TRBJ2-5, is EPEVTQTPSHQVTQMGQEVILRCVPISNHLYFYWYRQILGQKVEFLVSFYNNEISEKSEIFDDQFSVERPDGSNFTLKIRSTKLEDSAMYFCASSWREARWETQYFGPGTRLLVL.

This clonotype was seen more than once but under ten times. The chain joins TRBV4-1 to TRBJ2-5; D perhaps matches TRBD1 (6 bases). The germline V gene has CDR1 MGHRA and CDR2 YSYEKL. The ends were cut back, 1 base at V and 1 base at J, with 16 bases in the middle. The length of the CDR3 is 17 residues. The CDR3 loop is CASSQGRTGTRQETQYF. In DNA, the CDR3 is TGCGCCAGCAGCCAAGGGAGAACCGGGACACGCCAAGAGACCCAGTACTTC.

The chain is built from TRBV15 and TRBJ2-6, with no clear D. V dropped 6 bases and J dropped 0 bases, with 12 bases sitting between them. CDR1 is LNHNV, CDR2 YYDKDF, per germline (reference sequence). The CDR3 is 16 residues long. The CDR3 here is CATRGYGSSGANVLTF. In DNA, the CDR3 is TGTGCCACCAGAGGATATGGGTCCTCTGGGGCCAACGTCCTGACTTTC.

This clonotype was seen many times. The chain uses TRBV20-1 and TRBJ1-1; possible D gene TRBD1, 5 bases. CDR3 length equals 12 residues. CDR1 and CDR2 (germline): DFQATT, SNEGSKA (reference sequence). Trimming cost V 6 bases and J 4 bases, with 12 bases left between them. The CDR3 nucleotides read TGCAGTGCCCCAGGGCGGAGCACTGAAGCTTTCTTT. It is translated as CSAPGRSTEAFF.

Here the CDR3 DNA reads TGTGCCAGCAGCTTAACAGGGGGCGATGGCTACACCTTC. Its protein product is CASSLTGGDGYTF. This chain links TRBV11-2 with TRBJ1-2; TRBD1 matches at 9 bases. With 2 bases clipped from V and 6 bases from J, the junction kept 1 base outside the gene matches. This CDR3 is built from 13 residues. Germline-derived CDR1 and CDR2 are SGHAT and FQNNGV.

The table lists this clonotype with a few counts. The chain joins TRBV4-1 to TRBJ2-7; perhaps TRBD1 as D (5 bases). The V end lost 0 bases, the J end lost 7 bases, and 28 bases lay between the germline ends. Germline assignment: CDR1 MGHRA and CDR2 YSYEKL. This CDR3 contains 19 residues. The CDR3 DNA sequence: TGCGCCAGCAGCCAAGATTCAGGGTCAGGATCCCTACTTTCTCGGGAGCAGTACTTC. As protein: CASSQDSGSGSLLSREQYF.

This clonotype has at least ten counts. V is TRBV4-1 and J is TRBJ2-7; D perhaps matches TRBD2 (6 bases). The CDR3 sequence is 15 residues long. Trimming left V 2 bases short and J 1 base short, with 12 bases between. Germline CDR1 is MGHRA and CDR2 is YSYEKL. The CDR3 coding sequence is TGCGCCAGCAGCCAACCGGGACTGATGTCCTACGAGCAGTACTTC. This translates into CASSQPGLMSYEQYF.

This clonotype occurred a few times. The gene calls are TRBV20-1 and TRBJ2-2; the match to TRBD1 covers 10 bases. V shed 8 bases, J shed 4 bases, and the junction held 10 bases outside the gene matches. Germline-derived CDR1 and CDR2 are DFQATT and SNEGSKA (reference sequence). The CDR3 runs to 15 residues. The CDR3 reads CSPWSGTGVTGELFF. The CDR3 DNA sequence: TGCAGTCCGTGGTCCGGGACAGGGGTCACCGGGGAGCTGTTTTTT.

This chain uses TRBV6-1 with TRBJ1-5; tentatively, D is TRBD1 (6 bases). The CDR3 extends over 16 amino acids. The germline gives CDR1 MNHNS, CDR2 SASEGT. The ends were cut back, 5 bases at V and 1 base at J, with 15 bases in the middle. The chain's CDR3 is CASSPLGGGSNQPQHF. The CDR3 DNA is TGTGCCAGCAGTCCCCTCGGGGGCGGAAGCAATCAGCCCCAGCATTTT.

This clonotype was observed at least ten times. This chain connects TRBV20-1 to TRBJ2-3; 8 bases fit TRBD1. The V segment lost 1 base and the J segment 6 bases; nucleotides outside the gene matches: 3. There are 13 residues in the CDR3. Germline CDR1 and CDR2: DFQATT and SNEGSKA (reference sequence). CDR3 bases: TGCAGTGCTAGAGTGGACAGGGCGGATACGCAGTATTTT. Protein product: CSARVDRADTQYF.

This clonotype was observed a few times. This chain connects TRBV5-1 to TRBJ2-1, with D perhaps assigned TRBD1 or TRBD2 (5 bases each). There are 15 residues in the CDR3. The germline gives CDR1 SGHRS, CDR2 YFSETQ. Between the trimmed V and J ends, which lost 3 bases and 0 bases, there was a span of 10 bases. The CDR3 coding sequence is TGCGCCAGCAGCTACCGGGACGCCTCCTACAATGAGCAGTTCTTC. Encoded protein: CASSYRDASYNEQFF.